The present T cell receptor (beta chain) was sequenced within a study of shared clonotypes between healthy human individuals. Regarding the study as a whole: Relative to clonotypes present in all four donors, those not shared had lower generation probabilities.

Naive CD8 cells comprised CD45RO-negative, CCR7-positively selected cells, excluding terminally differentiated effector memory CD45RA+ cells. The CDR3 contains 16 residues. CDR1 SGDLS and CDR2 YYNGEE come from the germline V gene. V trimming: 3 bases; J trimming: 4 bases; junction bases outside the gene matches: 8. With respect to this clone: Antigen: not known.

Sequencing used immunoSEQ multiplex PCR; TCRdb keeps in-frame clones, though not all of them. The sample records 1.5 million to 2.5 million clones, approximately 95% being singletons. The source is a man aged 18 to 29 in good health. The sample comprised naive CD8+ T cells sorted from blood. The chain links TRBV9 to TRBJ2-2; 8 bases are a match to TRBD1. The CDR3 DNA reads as TGTGCCAGCAGCGCAACCGGGACAGGACTCACCGGGGAGCTGTTTTTT. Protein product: CASSATGTGLTGELFF.